The 30 T cell receptor beta chains below come from one sample, sequenced in a study of blood T cell repertoires in COVID-19. Profiled with immunoSEQ multiplex PCR; TCRdb holds only in-frame clones, not every one. The table includes roughly 100,000 clones, more than 75% detected once. Material for sequencing was peripheral blood. These receptors originate from a human donor in a cohort sampled during active COVID-19.

This clone has only one observation. The chain recombines TRBV27 with TRBJ2-4; unclear D gene. The CDR3 has 13 amino acids. Germline V lookup: CDR1 MNHEY, CDR2 SMNVEV (reference sequence). V was trimmed by 4 bases and J by 0 bases, leaving 4 bases between them. The CDR3 DNA reads TGTGCCAGCAGTTCCGTAGCCAAAAACATTCAGTACTTC. This encodes CASSSVAKNIQYF.

V gene TRBV11-2 combines with J gene TRBJ1-2; 8 bases are shared with TRBD1. With V trimmed by 2 bases and J by 2 bases, 4 bases remained unmatched. Germline V lookup: CDR1 SGHAT, CDR2 FQNNGV. The CDR3 runs 15 residues. The CDR3 DNA reads TGTGCCAGCAGCTTACGACAGGGGTGGAACTATGGCTACACCTTC. Translating gives CASSLRQGWNYGYTF. Based on the CDR3 plus reference TRBV11-2 and TRBJ1-2, the full variable domain is EAGVAQSPRYKIIEKRQSVAFWCNPISGHATLYWYQQILGQGPKLLIQFQNNGVVDDSQLPKDRFSAERLKGVDSTLKIQPAKLEDSAVYLCASSLRQGWNYGYTFGSGTRLTVV.

This clone was recorded a few times. This sequence joins TRBV7-2 and TRBJ2-2; unclear D gene. CDR3 length: 14 residues. Trimming cost V 9 bases and J 1 base, with 12 bases left between them. Germline values: CDR1 SGHTA, CDR2 FQGNSA. The CDR3 nucleotides are TGTGCCAGTTCTCGTAACAGGAACACCGGGGAGCTGTTTTTT. As protein: CASSRNRNTGELFF.

This clone was seen a single time. The J gene is TRBJ1-2, the V gene TRBV11-2; D might be TRBD1 (5 bases). This CDR3 region has 15 residues. CDR1 SGHAT and CDR2 FQNNGV come from the germline V gene. V lost 1 base, J lost 8 bases, and 17 bases lay in between. Written as DNA, the CDR3 is TGTGCCAGCAGCTTAGTGCCGGGGGGGGGTTGGGGCTACACCTTC. Translation: CASSLVPGGGWGYTF.

The chain employs TRBV19 and TRBJ2-1, with D possibly TRBD2 on 5 matching bases. Per the germline V gene, CDR1 is LNHDA and CDR2 is SQIVND (reference sequence). The CDR3 has 18 residues. V lost 3 bases and J lost 3, with 21 bases in between. CDR3 coding DNA: TGTGCCAGTAGTATTGAATTCCCCGGGGTGATTTTCTACAATGAGCAGTTCTTC. Translation gives CASSIEFPGVIFYNEQFF. Drawing the rest from reference TRBV19 and TRBJ2-1, the complete variable domain is DGGITQSPKYLFRKEGQNVTLSCEQNLNHDAMYWYRQDPGQGLRLIYYSQIVNDFQKGDIAEGYSVSREKKESFPLTVTSAQKNPTAFYLCASSIEFPGVIFYNEQFFGPGTRLTVL.

The chain recombines TRBV27 with TRBJ2-3; 8 bases are shared with TRBD2. Trimming removed 5 bases from V and 1 base from J; junction bases left unmatched: 5. The CDR3 totals 15 residues. The germline V gene encodes CDR1 MNHEY and CDR2 SMNVEV (reference sequence). CDR3: CASSPRGGGTDTQYF. In DNA, the CDR3 is TGTGCCAGCAGTCCCCGGGGGGGCGGCACAGATACGCAGTATTTT.

The V gene is TRBV21-1, the J gene TRBJ1-5. TRBV21-1 is a recognized pseudogene. This CDR3 spans 14 amino acids. CDR3 region: CASSKNPGEQPQHF. DNA of the CDR3: TGTGCCAGCAGCAAGAACCCCGGGGAACAGCCCCAGCATTTT.

This chain connects TRBV11-3 to TRBJ1-4; no clear D gene. In germline, CDR1 is SGHNT, CDR2 YENEEA. Trimming stripped 4 bases from V and 2 bases from J, with 14 bases between. The CDR3 has 16 amino acids. The DNA of the CDR3 is TGTGCCAGCAGCTCACCTTTTGGCCGCACTAATGAAAAACTGTTTTTT. It translates to CASSSPFGRTNEKLFF.

In this sample, this clone turned up a few times. The chain uses TRBV19 and TRBJ2-2; 8 bases agree with TRBD1. Trimming at V came to 6 bases and at J to 5 bases, leaving 8 bases not matched to a gene. CDR1 and CDR2 from the germline V gene are LNHDA and SQIVND (reference sequence). The CDR3 totals 15 residues. CDR3 nucleotides: TGTGCCAGTAGGGTACCAGGGGGCTTAACCGGGGAGCTGTTTTTT. Residues: CASRVPGGLTGELFF. The complete variable domain, with remaining parts taken from reference TRBV19 and TRBJ2-2, reads DGGITQSPKYLFRKEGQNVTLSCEQNLNHDAMYWYRQDPGQGLRLIYYSQIVNDFQKGDIAEGYSVSREKKESFPLTVTSAQKNPTAFYLCASRVPGGLTGELFFGEGSRLTVL.

The gene calls are TRBV7-2 and TRBJ1-2, with 8 bases matching TRBD1. The CDR3 loop spans 14 amino acids. The V and J ends lost 7 bases and 2 bases, in that order; junction bases with no gene match: 6. Germline-derived CDR1 and CDR2 are SGHTA and FQGNSA. The CDR3 spells CASNRQGSNYGYTF. The DNA of the CDR3 is TGTGCCAGCAACCGACAGGGGTCGAACTATGGCTACACCTTC.

This chain uses TRBV9 with TRBJ2-7, with 12 bases aligning to TRBD1. The length of the CDR3 is 17 residues. The V gene end was trimmed by 0 bases and the J gene end by 2 bases; junction bases not matched to a gene: 6. Germline CDR1 reads SGDLS; CDR2 reads YYNGEE. The CDR3 loop reads CASSVGVGTGGPYEQYF. In nucleotides, the CDR3 is TGTGCCAGCAGCGTAGGTGTAGGGACAGGGGGCCCCTACGAGCAGTACTTC.

The chain employs TRBV7-3 and TRBJ2-7; 8 nucleotides line up with TRBD1. V trimming: 5 bases; J trimming: 2 bases; junction bases outside the gene matches: 11. The V gene's germline CDR1 is SGHTA and CDR2 FQGTGA. This CDR3 comprises 16 residues. DNA of the CDR3: TGTGCCAGCAGCCGATCGTCGACAGGGGAGACCTACGAGCAGTACTTC. Protein sequence: CASSRSSTGETYEQYF.

The chain employs TRBV28 and TRBJ1-5, with 7 bases identical to TRBD1. The CDR3 has 14 residues. Trimming at V came to 6 bases and at J to 5 bases, leaving 7 bases not matched to a gene. The germline CDR1 and CDR2 sequences are MDHEN and SYDVKM. The DNA of the CDR3 is TGTGCCAGCAGACCGGACAGGCCTCATCAGCCCCAGCATTTT. Amino acid sequence: CASRPDRPHQPQHF.

This rearrangement joins TRBV5-1 to TRBJ2-6; D possibly corresponds to TRBD2 (6 bases). V was pared by 0 bases and J by 2 bases, with 12 bases between. This CDR3 region has 17 residues. Germline CDR1 is SGHRS and CDR2 is YFSETQ. Here the CDR3 DNA reads TGCGCCAGCAGCTTGGGGTTCGGAGGGACTGGGGCCAACGTCCTGACTTTC. Translated: CASSLGFGGTGANVLTF.

The rearrangement uses TRBV11-3 and TRBJ1-1; unclear D gene. V was shortened by 6 bases and J by 1 base, with 15 bases between the two germline ends. Germline V gene lookup returns CDR1 SGHNT and CDR2 YENEEA. The CDR3 is 15 residues long. CDR3 DNA sequence: TGTGCCAGCAGTTCCGCAGTACGGGGGAACACTGAAGCTTTCTTT. This translates into CASSSAVRGNTEAFF. Full variable domain (remainder filled in from reference TRBV11-3 and TRBJ1-1): EAGVVQSPRYKIIEKKQPVAFWCNPISGHNTLYWYLQNLGQGPELLIRYENEEAVDDSQLPKDRFSAERLKGVDSTLKIQPAELGDSAVYLCASSSAVRGNTEAFFGQGTRLTVV.

The J gene is TRBJ2-7, the V gene TRBV3-1 (or the pseudogene TRBV3-2), with 8 bases aligning to TRBD2. This CDR3 contains 17 residues. Trimming cost V 4 bases and J 3 bases; bases outside gene matches: 14. CDR1 LGHDT and CDR2 YNNKEL come from the germline V gene (reference sequence). The CDR3: CASSPRLARNFLYEQYF. CDR3 DNA: TGTGCCAGCAGCCCCAGACTAGCGAGAAACTTCCTCTACGAGCAGTACTTC.

A few counts support this clone. The chain carries TRBV5-4 and TRBJ1-1; 7 nucleotides align to TRBD1. The CDR3 covers 14 residues. The ends lost 4 bases at V and 2 bases at J; junction bases unmatched: 5. Germline lookup yields CDR1 SGHNT and CDR2 YYREEE (reference sequence). CDR3 DNA: TGTGCCAGCAGCCCACAGGGGATCAACACTGAAGCTTTCTTT. This codes for CASSPQGINTEAFF.

Here the CDR3 reads CASSKAPHLYGYTF. The CDR3 bases are TGTGCCAGCAGCAAAGCGCCACACCTCTATGGCTACACCTTC. V and J are TRBV21-1 and TRBJ1-2; no DNA check was done on the table's D call, TRBD1. TRBV21-1 is annotated as a pseudogene. CDR3 length: 14 amino acids.

V and J are TRBV6-6 and TRBJ2-7; D not resolved. Germline V gene data show CDR1 as MNHNY and CDR2 as SVGAGI (reference sequence). Trimming removed 8 bases from V and 0 bases from J, with 8 bases in between. CDR3 size: 12 residues. CDR3 DNA: TGTGCCAGCTCTCTACCCTCCTACGAGCAGTACTTC. Translation: CASSLPSYEQYF.

The chain combines TRBV6-5 with TRBJ2-1; TRBD2 aligns across 9 bases. Germline loops: CDR1 MNHEY, CDR2 SVGAGI. This CDR3 has 16 amino acids. J lost 8 bases, V lost 2 bases, and 10 bases had no gene match. CDR3 loop: CASSYLRAGGFHEQFF. DNA of the CDR3: TGTGCCAGCAGTTACCTCCGGGCGGGGGGGTTTCATGAGCAGTTCTTC.

This clone was counted a few times. V gene TRBV4-2 combines with J gene TRBJ1-1; D unclear. CDR3 length: 15 amino acids. Between the trimmed V and J ends, which lost 1 base and 1 base, there was a span of 10 bases. The V gene's germline CDR1 is LGHNA and CDR2 YNFKEQ. DNA for the CDR3: TGTGCCAGCAGCCAAGTCGGGTACTCGAACACTGAAGCTTTCTTT. It specifies CASSQVGYSNTEAFF.

This clone was seen a single time. The J gene is TRBJ2-7, the V gene TRBV10-3; no clear D. Trimming left V 4 bases short and J 7 bases short, with 8 bases between. CDR3 size: 11 residues. CDR1 and CDR2 from the germline V gene are ENHRY and SYGVKD. CDR3 in amino acids: CAISGANEQYF. The CDR3 DNA is TGTGCCATCAGTGGGGCGAATGAGCAGTACTTC.

This clone has only one observation. The chain uses TRBV6-6 and TRBJ2-2; 10 bases match TRBD2. Trimming took 6 bases from V and 15 from J; bases not matched to a gene: 7. This CDR3 spans 12 amino acids. From germline, CDR1 is MNHNY and CDR2 SVGAGI (reference sequence). The CDR3 DNA sequence: TGTGCCAGCAGACTCAGCGGGGGGGCTTTGTTTTTT. This sequence encodes CASRLSGGALFF.

This chain links TRBV5-1 with TRBJ1-2; 11 bases align to TRBD1. From germline, CDR1 is SGHRS and CDR2 YFSETQ. This CDR3 has 15 residues. V lost 2 bases to trimming and J lost 5 bases; unmatched junction nucleotides: 5. DNA of the CDR3: TGCGCCAGCAGCTTTGGGACAGGGGGAAGTTATGGCTACACCTTC. It encodes CASSFGTGGSYGYTF.

The gene calls are TRBV2 and TRBJ1-2; 7 bases align to TRBD1. The germline V gene has CDR1 SNHLY and CDR2 FYNNEI. CDR3 size: 12 residues. Germline trimming cut 5 bases from V and 8 bases from J; bases unmatched to any gene: 5. The DNA for the CDR3 is TGTGCCAGCAGTCCGGACAGGATGGGCTACACCTTC. Translation gives CASSPDRMGYTF. Filled out from reference TRBV2 and TRBJ1-2, the complete variable domain reads EPEVTQTPSHQVTQMGQEVILRCVPISNHLYFYWYRQILGQKVEFLVSFYNNEISEKSEIFDDQFSVERPDGSNFTLKIRSTKLEDSAMYFCASSPDRMGYTFGSGTRLTVV.

This rearrangement joins TRBV6-1 to TRBJ2-1; 9 nucleotides agree with TRBD1. Germline lookup yields CDR1 MNHNS and CDR2 SASEGT. Unmatched junction bases numbered 5, after V lost 3 bases and J lost 8 bases. The CDR3 is made up of 14 amino acids. CDR3 region: CASSDGGTGYEQFF. Here the CDR3 DNA reads TGTGCCAGCAGTGACGGTGGGACAGGGTATGAGCAGTTCTTC.

The chain employs TRBV5-1 and TRBJ2-3; tentatively, D is TRBD1 (6 bases). V was cut by 4 bases and J by 4 bases, with 10 bases left in between. The CDR3 consists of 13 residues. Per the germline V gene, CDR1 is SGHRS and CDR2 is YFSETQ. The CDR3 protein is CASSDRISDTQYF. The CDR3 DNA reads as TGCGCCAGCAGCGACAGGATTTCAGATACGCAGTATTTT.

The chain employs TRBV27 and TRBJ2-5, with D perhaps matching TRBD1 (6 bases). V shed 4 bases and J shed 1 base, with 13 bases lying between them. This CDR3 is built from 15 residues. Germline CDR1 reads MNHEY; CDR2 reads SMNVEV (reference sequence). The DNA of the CDR3 is TGTGCCAGCAGTTCGCCGGGACACCTCCAAGAGACCCAGTACTTC. Translated, it gives CASSSPGHLQETQYF.

This chain connects TRBV6-2 or TRBV6-3 to TRBJ2-7; D perhaps matches TRBD2 (6 bases). The CDR3 spans 14 residues. CDR1 and CDR2 from the germline V gene are MNHEY and SVGEGT. Between the trimmed V and J ends, which lost 6 bases and 4 bases, there was a span of 16 bases. The chain's CDR3 is CASSRGNVYYEQYF. CDR3 coding DNA: TGTGCCAGCAGCCGCGGGAACGTATATTACGAGCAGTACTTC.

This clone turned up a few times. The rearrangement links TRBV30 to TRBJ2-7; TRBD1 is a possible D gene (6 bases). V was shortened by 2 bases and J by 1 base, with 9 bases between the two germline ends. The CDR3 runs 13 residues. From germline, CDR1 is GTSNPN and CDR2 SVGIG (reference sequence). The CDR3 DNA is TGTGCCTGGAGTACAGGGCCATCCTACGAGCAGTACTTC. Translated, it gives CAWSTGPSYEQYF.